The rows below give T cell receptor beta chains drawn from one sample of a study of blood T cell repertoires in COVID-19. Produced via immunoSEQ multiplex PCR; TCRdb's table is partial and in-frame only. The sample yields 60,000 to 75,000 clones, around 84% seen once. Sequencing input: peripheral blood. The receptors shown here come from a human donor in a cohort sampled during active COVID-19. Both conserved end residues are part of each CDR3. A D gene is named only where the DNA matches it firmly. Only part of the rows carry a size: once, few, many, or a class if the clone is expanded.

J: TRBJ1-5; size: once; D: .; V: TRBV18; CDR3: CASSLRLSGGGNQPQHF; DNA: TGTGCCAGCTCACTACGACTTTCGGGAGGGGGCAATCAGCCCCAGCATTTT
J: TRBJ2-7; size: .; D: .; V: TRBV21-1; CDR3: CASSTSVGQGYHEQYF; DNA: TGTGCCAGCAGCACCTCGGTGGGACAGGGATATCACGAGCAGTACTTC
J: TRBJ2-3; size: .; D: TRBD2; V: TRBV19; CDR3: CASNAAGLTDTQYF; DNA: TGTGCCAGTAATGCAGCGGGGTTGACAGATACGCAGTATTTT
J: TRBJ1-1; size: .; D: TRBD1; V: TRBV6-1; CDR3: CASSEGQGVNTEAFF; DNA: TGTGCCAGCAGTGAGGGACAGGGCGTGAACACTGAAGCTTTCTTT
J: TRBJ2-1; size: .; D: TRBD1; V: TRBV9; CDR3: CASSAPRDRGLSYNEQFF; DNA: TGTGCCAGCAGTGCACCCCGGGACAGGGGTCTTTCCTACAATGAGCAGTTCTTC
J: TRBJ2-7; size: .; D: .; V: TRBV12-2; CDR3: CASRIGTGNGYEQYF; DNA: TGTGCAAGTCGCATCGGGACAGGGAACGGGTACGAGCAGTACTTC
J: TRBJ2-1; size: .; D: TRBD2; V: TRBV28; CDR3: CASSPSGRDNEQFF; DNA: TGTGCCAGCAGCCCTAGCGGGAGGGACAATGAGCAGTTCTTC
J: TRBJ2-3; size: .; D: TRBD2; V: TRBV7-9; CDR3: CASSLSAGGFTDTQYF; DNA: TGTGCCAGCAGCTTATCGGCGGGGGGGTTCACAGATACGCAGTATTTT
J: TRBJ2-3; size: .; D: TRBD2; V: TRBV7-3; CDR3: CASSRGGGTDTQYF; DNA: TGTGCCAGCAGCCGTGGGGGGGGCACAGATACGCAGTATTTT
J: TRBJ1-1; size: .; D: .; V: TRBV28; CDR3: CASRGGLTEAFF; DNA: TGTGCCAGCAGGGGAGGGCTCACTGAAGCTTTCTTT
J: TRBJ2-7; size: .; D: .; V: TRBV21-1; CDR3: CASKGTGSEQYF; DNA: TGTGCCAGCAAAGGGACAGGGTCCGAGCAGTACTTC
J: TRBJ1-1; size: .; D: .; V: TRBV5-1; CDR3: CASSLGDTEAFF; DNA: TGCGCCAGCAGCTTAGGGGACACTGAAGCTTTCTTT
J: TRBJ1-6; size: .; D: TRBD1; V: TRBV30; CDR3: CAWKDLLTGQRYSPLHF; DNA: TGTGCCTGGAAAGACTTACTGACGGGACAGAGATATTCACCCCTCCACTTT
J: TRBJ2-5; size: few; D: .; V: TRBV2; CDR3: CASSRVNSLETQYF; DNA: TGTGCCAGCAGTCGCGTGAACTCCTTGGAGACCCAGTACTTC
J: TRBJ1-1; size: .; D: .; V: TRBV24-1; CDR3: CATSEGGTEAFF; DNA: TGTGCCACCAGTGAGGGGGGCACTGAAGCTTTCTTT
J: TRBJ2-7; size: few; D: TRBD1; V: TRBV28; CDR3: CASSLRGTGSFEQYF; DNA: TGTGCCAGCAGTTTAAGGGGGACAGGGAGTTTTGAGCAGTACTTC
J: TRBJ1-2; size: once; D: .; V: TRBV6-4; CDR3: CASSEFIGGGYTF; DNA: TGTGCCAGCAGTGAATTTATCGGCGGTGGCTACACCTTC
J: TRBJ2-1; size: .; D: .; V: TRBV11-2; CDR3: CASSRTWTVNEQFF; DNA: TGTGCCAGCAGCCGGACGTGGACAGTCAATGAGCAGTTCTTC
J: TRBJ1-6; size: .; D: TRBD1; V: TRBV4-1; CDR3: CASSSARQGYNSPLHF; DNA: TGCGCCAGCAGCAGTGCGCGACAGGGTTATAATTCACCCCTCCACTTT
J: TRBJ2-7; size: .; D: TRBD2; V: TRBV10-2; CDR3: CASSMSGAGLYEQYF; DNA: TGCGCCAGCAGCATGAGCGGGGCCGGCCTCTACGAGCAGTACTTC
J: TRBJ2-2; size: many; D: .; V: TRBV7-9; CDR3: CASSLARSSNTGELFF; DNA: TGTGCCAGCAGCTTAGCGCGGTCCTCGAACACCGGGGAGCTGTTTTTT
J: TRBJ2-7; size: .; D: TRBD1; V: TRBV24-1; CDR3: CATSGQGANEQYF; DNA: TGTGCCACCAGTGGTCAGGGGGCGAACGAGCAGTACTTC
J: TRBJ2-5; size: .; D: .; V: TRBV12-3/TRBV12-4; CDR3: CASSLNGEETQYF; DNA: TGTGCCAGCAGTTTAAACGGAGAAGAGACCCAGTACTTC
J: TRBJ1-1; size: .; D: .; V: TRBV30; CDR3: CAWSVTGDTEAFF; DNA: TGTGCCTGGAGTGTAACAGGAGACACTGAAGCTTTCTTT
J: TRBJ2-2; size: .; D: .; V: TRBV7-8; CDR3: CASSLTSSSSFAGELFF; DNA: TGTGCCAGCAGTTTAACTAGTTCCTCTTCTTTTGCCGGGGAGCTGTTTTTT
J: TRBJ2-3; size: .; D: .; V: TRBV11-2; CDR3: CASSLGYAGISTDTQYF; DNA: TGTGCCAGCAGCTTAGGGTATGCGGGGATTAGCACAGATACGCAGTATTTT
J: TRBJ1-2; size: .; D: TRBD1; V: TRBV6-1; CDR3: CASSVRQGASWDYGYTF; DNA: TGTGCCAGCAGTGTTAGACAGGGGGCATCGTGGGACTATGGCTACACCTTC
J: TRBJ2-2; size: .; D: TRBD1; V: TRBV6-5; CDR3: CASRTRQGNTGELFF; DNA: TGTGCCAGCCGTACAAGACAGGGTAACACCGGGGAGCTGTTTTTT
J: TRBJ2-6; size: .; D: TRBD1; V: TRBV6-5; CDR3: CANRGYGANVLTF; DNA: TGTGCCAACAGGGGCTATGGGGCCAACGTCCTGACTTTC
J: TRBJ1-1; size: .; D: TRBD1; V: TRBV5-6; CDR3: CASSRGQTIEAFF; DNA: TGTGCCAGCAGCAGGGGACAGACTATTGAAGCTTTCTTT
J: TRBJ2-7; size: .; D: .; V: TRBV19; CDR3: CASSIAGVPTYEQYF; DNA: TGTGCCAGTAGTATAGCGGGGGTTCCAACCTACGAGCAGTACTTC
J: TRBJ1-2; size: .; D: TRBD1; V: TRBV7-8; CDR3: CASSLGTGVSYGYTF; DNA: TGTGCCAGCAGCTTAGGGACAGGGGTATCCTATGGCTACACCTTC